A selection of T cell receptor beta chains follows, all from one sample in a study of low-dose radiotherapy and immunotherapy resistance in tumors. One entry per CDR3 protein results from TCRdb running MiXCR on the reads. Of about 58,000 distinct CDR3 sequences in the sample, roughly 23% were seen once. The specimen was PBMCs, collected after low-dose radiotherapy plus immunotherapy. The receptor set was obtained from a male donor with prostate cancer. Each CDR3 is given without its conserved first and last residue.

v_gene	j_gene	CDR3aa
TRBV11-3	TRBJ2-5	ASSQNGGNNQETQY
TRBV9	TRBJ2-1	ASSVATHEIGEQF
TRBV9	TRBJ2-7	ASSVDSYSYEQY
TRBV2	TRBJ2-5	ASRGGRGETQY
TRBV25-1	TRBJ1-1	ASSESLLVETEAF
TRBV11-2	TRBJ2-7	ASNTRGGTSYEQY
TRBV3-1	TRBJ2-3	ASRESGRRGDTQY
TRBV30	TRBJ2-1	AWSTTGTGYSQF
TRBV20-1	TRBJ2-4	SARWPGTKNIQY
TRBV9	TRBJ2-3	ASSVERRDTQY
TRBV6-6	TRBJ2-5	ASSYSFSETQY
TRBV11-2	TRBJ2-3	ASSFMRPDTQY